The 20 T cell receptor beta chains in this list originate from one sample, sequenced in a study of T-cell reconstitution after alpha-beta-depleted transplantation in children. TCRbeta library construction was performed incorporating unique molecular identifiers. TCRdb analysed the PCR reads with MiXCR anew, one entry per CDR3 protein. Of a few hundred thousand distinct CDR3 sequences listed, approximately 7% were seen once; the top ten hold approximately 5.7%. Sequenced here: PBMCs, sampled before TCRalphabeta/CD19-depleted stem cell transplant. These receptors all come from a boy between 2 and 15 years old with acute lymphoblastic leukemia, due to receive a stem cell transplant.

This clonotype was recorded at least ten times. The chain combines TRBV4-2 with TRBJ2-3, with 13 bases matching TRBD2. V trimming: 0 bases; J trimming: 1 base; junction bases outside the gene matches: 10. CDR3 size: 20 residues. Germline CDR1 and CDR2: LGHNA and YNFKEQ. The CDR3 region is CASSQDRTSGGRFGTDTQYF. CDR3 coding DNA: TGTGCCAGCAGCCAAGATCGGACTAGCGGGGGAAGATTTGGCACAGATACGCAGTATTTT.

The rearrangement uses TRBV18 and TRBJ1-1; D is unclear. The CDR3 is 14 amino acids. CDR1 is KGHSH and CDR2 is LQKENI in the germline V gene. V lost 5 bases and J lost 0, with 10 bases in between. The CDR3 loop reads CASSNRQVNTEAFF. The DNA of the CDR3 is TGTGCCAGCTCAAATAGGCAAGTGAACACTGAAGCTTTCTTT.

There are many counts of this clonotype. V and J are TRBV7-3 and TRBJ2-1; 7 bases map to TRBD1. Germline CDR1 and CDR2: SGHTA and FQGTGA. The length of the CDR3 is 15 residues. The ends lost 4 bases at V and 4 bases at J; junction bases unmatched: 7. Here the CDR3 DNA reads TGTGCCAGCAGCTCACAAGAGGGGGCGTACAATGAGCAGTTCTTC. This codes for CASSSQEGAYNEQFF.

This clonotype appeared many times. This rearrangement joins TRBV14 to TRBJ1-1, with D perhaps matching TRBD1 (5 bases). The CDR3 spans 13 residues. Per germline, CDR1 SGHDN and CDR2 FVKESK. Trimming took off 1 base at V and 5 bases at J, with 8 bases between the two ends. CDR3 loop: CASSQGGPTEAFF. The CDR3 nucleotides read TGTGCCAGCAGCCAAGGGGGACCGACTGAAGCTTTCTTT. Together with reference TRBV14 and TRBJ1-1, the CDR3 gives the full variable domain: EAGVTQFPSHSVIEKGQTVTLRCDPISGHDNLYWYRRVMGKEIKFLLHFVKESKQDESGMPNNRFLAERTGGTYSTLKVQPAELEDSGVYFCASSQGGPTEAFFGQGTRLTVV.

Only a few counts were recorded for this clonotype. This sequence joins TRBV5-1 and TRBJ1-3, with D perhaps TRBD1 (6 bases). The germline gives CDR1 SGHRS, CDR2 YFSETQ. This CDR3 is 15 amino acids long. Between the trimmed V and J ends, which lost 1 base and 6 bases, there was a span of 14 bases. CDR3 residues: CASSLQSGALNTIYF. The CDR3 DNA follows: TGCGCCAGCAGCTTGCAATCGGGGGCGCTAAACACCATATATTTT.

This clonotype came up many times. The chain joins TRBV12-3 or TRBV12-4 to TRBJ2-3, with 8 bases fitting TRBD2. The junction had 7 bases not matched to a gene; V was cut back by 4 bases and J by 4 bases. This CDR3 comprises 15 residues. The CDR3 here is CASSSSGSAADTQYF. The CDR3 region has the DNA TGTGCCAGCAGTTCGAGCGGGAGTGCCGCAGATACGCAGTATTTT.

The genes are TRBV9 and TRBJ2-4; 9 nucleotides match TRBD1. The germline V gene encodes CDR1 SGDLS and CDR2 YYNGEE. There are 14 residues in the CDR3. The junction had 6 bases not matched to a gene; V was cut back by 6 bases and J by 5 bases. CDR3 amino acids: CASNNRGRENIQYF. CDR3 bases: TGTGCCAGCAACAACAGGGGGCGAGAAAACATTCAGTACTTC.

The V call is TRBV5-1, the J call TRBJ1-2; D unresolved. Germline V lookup: CDR1 SGHRS, CDR2 YFSETQ. The CDR3 consists of 14 residues. V was trimmed by 0 bases and J by 7 bases, leaving 13 bases between them. CDR3 sequence (DNA): TGCGCCAGCAGCTTGGTCGTTTCAGGAGGTGGCTACACCTTC. This gives the protein CASSLVVSGGGYTF.

This clonotype was observed a handful of times. The chain is built from TRBV5-5 and TRBJ2-1, with 8 bases fitting TRBD2. This CDR3 region has 16 residues. V lost 4 bases to trimming and J lost 6 bases; unmatched junction nucleotides: 12. Germline V gene sequence: CDR1 SGHKS, CDR2 YYEKEE (reference sequence). CDR3 amino acids: CASSRTWAAGANEQFF. As DNA, the CDR3 is TGTGCCAGCAGCCGTACCTGGGCAGCGGGGGCCAATGAGCAGTTCTTC.

The sample holds many counts of this clonotype. The gene calls are TRBV7-2 and TRBJ2-7, with 7 positions matching TRBD1. V shed 1 base, J shed 5 bases, and the junction held 5 bases outside the gene matches. The CDR3 loop spans 14 amino acids. Germline lookup yields CDR1 SGHTA and CDR2 FQGNSA. The CDR3 region is CASSLDDRVNEQYF. CDR3 nucleotide sequence: TGTGCCAGCAGCTTAGATGACAGGGTAAACGAGCAGTACTTC.

This clonotype was seen repeatedly, ten times or more. The chain links TRBV5-1 to TRBJ2-1; D might be TRBD1 (6 bases). The V gene lost 3 bases and the J gene lost 5 bases, with 9 bases spanning the gap. Per germline, CDR1 SGHRS and CDR2 YFSETQ. The CDR3 is 13 residues long. The CDR3 region is CASSWDINNEQFF. The CDR3, as DNA: TGCGCCAGCAGCTGGGACATCAACAATGAGCAGTTCTTC.

This clonotype was counted ten times or more. This chain joins TRBV28 and TRBJ1-2; D might be TRBD1 (6 bases). Trimming pared 2 bases from V and 5 bases from J, leaving 18 bases between. Germline V gene data show CDR1 as MDHEN and CDR2 as SYDVKM. The CDR3 loop spans 16 amino acids. CDR3 loop: CASSLVRGRGFYGYTF. The CDR3 coding sequence is TGTGCCAGCAGTTTAGTCCGGGGCAGGGGCTTTTATGGCTACACCTTC.

In its sample, this clonotype was seen many times. This chain joins TRBV29-1 and TRBJ2-2, with D tentatively TRBD2 (5 bases). This CDR3 is 15 amino acids long. V was trimmed by 5 bases and J by 1 base, leaving 14 bases between them. Germline values: CDR1 SQVTM, CDR2 ANQGSEA. The CDR3 DNA is TGCAGCGTTCTCCCCGGGAATGAGAACACCGGGGAGCTGTTTTTT. This translates into CSVLPGNENTGELFF.

This clonotype was seen repeatedly, ten times or more. CDR3 in DNA: TGTGCCAGCAGACTGTCCTGGACCGGGGAGCTGTTTTTT. It translates to CASRLSWTGELFF. J is TRBJ2-2 and V is TRBV12-3 or TRBV12-4, with D unresolved. The V and J ends lost 6 bases and 5 bases respectively, with 10 bases between them. The CDR3 covers 13 residues.

This clonotype appeared many times. The chain recombines TRBV18 with TRBJ2-5; D may be TRBD1 (5 bases). V dropped 6 bases and J dropped 1 base, with 12 bases sitting between them. This CDR3 region has 14 residues. In germline, CDR1 is KGHSH, CDR2 LQKENI. In nucleotides, the CDR3 is TGTGCCAGCTCCCCCTCTAGGGGCCAAGAGACCCAGTACTTC. It translates to CASSPSRGQETQYF.

This clonotype was seen repeatedly, ten times or more. The V gene is TRBV5-1, the J gene TRBJ2-5, with D unclear. Trimming took 1 base from V and 3 from J, leaving 7 bases between them. CDR3 length: 13 amino acids. Germline CDR1 and CDR2: SGHRS and YFSETQ. CDR3 DNA sequence: TGCGCCAGCAGCTTGTCAGGCGAAGAGACCCAGTACTTC. Residues: CASSLSGEETQYF.

This clonotype was recorded many times. This chain joins TRBV12-3 or TRBV12-4 and TRBJ1-1; D is unclear. V lost 8 bases and J 0 bases, leaving 7 bases between the germline ends. The CDR3 covers 12 residues. The CDR3 DNA is TGTGCCAGCTCGCTGGTGAACACTGAAGCTTTCTTT. Amino acids: CASSLVNTEAFF.

This clonotype was detected ten times or more. This rearrangement joins TRBV2 to TRBJ2-7, with 10 bases that match TRBD2. V shed 4 bases, J shed 2 bases, and the junction held 2 bases outside the gene matches. Germline CDR1 is SNHLY and CDR2 is FYNNEI. The CDR3 length is 14 residues. Written as DNA, the CDR3 is TGTGCCAGCAGTGTAGGACTAGCGGCCTACGAGCAGTACTTC. It codes for CASSVGLAAYEQYF.

This clonotype was observed many times. J is TRBJ1-6 and V is TRBV4-3, with D hard to call. The CDR3 consists of 13 residues. V lost 2 bases and J lost 7, with 6 bases in between. Germline V lookup: CDR1 LGHNA, CDR2 YSLEER. CDR3 amino acids: CASSQSENSPLHF. The CDR3 DNA reads TGCGCCAGCAGCCAATCGGAGAATTCACCCCTCCACTTT.

This clonotype occurred a few times. The chain carries TRBV11-2 and TRBJ2-1, with 9 bases identical to TRBD2. CDR3 length: 14 residues. Trimming at V came to 7 bases and at J to 9 bases, leaving 10 bases not matched to a gene. CDR1 SGHAT and CDR2 FQNNGV come from the germline V gene. CDR3 DNA: TGTGCCAGCACCTCAAGGACTAGCGAGGGTGAGCAGTTCTTC. Translating gives CASTSRTSEGEQFF.